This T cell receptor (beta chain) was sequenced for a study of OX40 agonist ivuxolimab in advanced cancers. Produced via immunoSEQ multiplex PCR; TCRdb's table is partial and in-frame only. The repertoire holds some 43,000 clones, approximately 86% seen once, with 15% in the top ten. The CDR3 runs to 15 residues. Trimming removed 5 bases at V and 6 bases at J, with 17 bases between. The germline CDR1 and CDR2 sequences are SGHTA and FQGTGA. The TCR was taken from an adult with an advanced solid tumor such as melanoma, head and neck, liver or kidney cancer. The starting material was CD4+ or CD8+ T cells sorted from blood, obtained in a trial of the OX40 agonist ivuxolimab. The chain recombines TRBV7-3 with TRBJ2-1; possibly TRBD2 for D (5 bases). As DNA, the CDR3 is TGTGCCAGCAGCCCGACAAGCGGTCCGATCAATGAGCAGTTCTTC. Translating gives CASSPTSGPINEQFF.